The 21 T cell receptor beta chains below all came from one sample that was sequenced in a study of T cell changes during pregnancy in multiple sclerosis. Data came from immunoSEQ multiplex PCR; TCRdb stores just in-frame clones and leaves some out. This table holds about 89,000 clones, 94% found once. The material sequenced was peripheral blood, taken after pregnancy. Receptors originate from a female donor in good health, enrolled as a control in a pregnancy study.

J is TRBJ2-5 and V is TRBV5-1; D is undetermined. This CDR3 spans 13 amino acids. Germline values: CDR1 SGHRS, CDR2 YFSETQ. Trimming shortened V by 4 bases and J by 2 bases, and 9 bases separated the two germline ends. In DNA, the CDR3 is TGCGCCAGCAGCCACGAGATACAAGAGACCCAGTACTTC. Translation gives CASSHEIQETQYF.

This clone occurred once. V is TRBV18 and J is TRBJ2-6; weak D call: TRBD2 (7 bases). V lost 3 bases to trimming and J lost 2 bases, with 8 bases between them. Germline V lookup: CDR1 KGHSH, CDR2 LQKENI. This CDR3 region has 15 residues. DNA of the CDR3: TGTGCCAGCTCACCCGGGGGGCCTGGGGCCAACGTCCTGACTTTC. It is translated as CASSPGGPGANVLTF.

V usage is TRBV14 and J usage is TRBJ2-3; 12 bases are a match to TRBD2. From germline, CDR1 is SGHDN and CDR2 FVKESK. The CDR3 sequence is 18 residues long. The V segment lost 0 bases and the J segment 4 bases; nucleotides outside the gene matches: 8. The CDR3 spells CASSQEFRLAGESDTQYF. The CDR3 bases are TGTGCCAGCAGCCAAGAATTCAGACTAGCGGGAGAGTCAGATACGCAGTATTTT.

The CDR3 is CASSLLGTGTEAFF. Written as DNA, the CDR3 is TGTGCCAGCAGTTTACTTGGGACAGGCACTGAAGCTTTCTTT. The V gene is TRBV28, the J gene TRBJ1-1; 8 positions match TRBD1. This CDR3 contains 14 residues. The germline V gene has CDR1 MDHEN and CDR2 SYDVKM. Germline trimming cut 2 bases from V and 4 bases from J; bases unmatched to any gene: 3.

The chain carries TRBV7-9 and TRBJ2-1, with TRBD1 as a possible D gene (5 bases). This CDR3 comprises 11 residues. The germline V gene has CDR1 SEHNR and CDR2 FQNEAQ (reference sequence). V was shortened by 11 bases and J by 7 bases, with 12 bases between the two germline ends. CDR3 loop: CAGRQGNEQFF. CDR3 in DNA: TGTGCCGGCCGTCAGGGTAATGAGCAGTTCTTC.

The chain uses TRBV4-1 and TRBJ2-2; TRBD1 matches 7 bases. Unmatched junction bases numbered 16, after V lost 3 bases and J lost 3 bases. The CDR3 contains 19 residues. The germline V gene has CDR1 MGHRA and CDR2 YSYEKL. This CDR3 reads CASSHPLSRQGKDTGELFF. CDR3 DNA: TGCGCCAGCAGCCACCCTCTTTCCCGACAGGGAAAGGACACCGGGGAGCTGTTTTTT.

V usage is TRBV10-1 and J usage is TRBJ2-2; 12 bases match TRBD2. The CDR3 runs 17 residues. The V gene's germline CDR1 is WNHNN and CDR2 SYGVQD (reference sequence). The V and J ends lost 7 bases and 1 base, in that order; junction bases with no gene match: 7. CDR3 protein: CASIPRTSGKNTGELFF. In DNA, the CDR3 is TGCGCCAGCATACCACGGACTAGCGGGAAGAACACCGGGGAGCTGTTTTTT.

J is TRBJ2-1 and V is TRBV28; 7 bases are a match to TRBD2. The germline CDR1 and CDR2 sequences are MDHEN and SYDVKM. The J segment lost 3 bases and the V segment lost 6 bases, leaving 5 bases of the junction unmatched. The CDR3 length is 14 residues. CDR3 sequence: CASSLSGLYNEQFF. CDR3 nucleotides: TGTGCCAGCAGCCTTAGCGGGCTCTACAATGAGCAGTTCTTC. Drawing the rest from reference TRBV28 and TRBJ2-1, the complete variable domain is DVKVTQSSRYLVKRTGEKVFLECVQDMDHENMFWYRQDPGLGLRLIYFSYDVKMKEKGDIPEGYSVSREKKERFSLILESASTNQTSMYLCASSLSGLYNEQFFGPGTRLTVL.

The V and J genes are TRBV7-2 and TRBJ2-1; 8 positions match TRBD2. Germline CDR1 and CDR2: SGHTA and FQGNSA. Trimming took 3 bases from V and 0 from J; bases not matched to a gene: 4. The CDR3 covers 16 residues. CDR3 in DNA: TGTGCCAGCAGCTTTCGAGGGACTAGCTCCTACAATGAGCAGTTCTTC. Its protein product is CASSFRGTSSYNEQFF.

CDR3 bases: TGCGCCAGCAGCTTGGAGCGATCCTCCTACAATGAGCAGTTCTTC. Encoded protein: CASSLERSSYNEQFF. The V and J genes are TRBV5-1 and TRBJ2-1; no clear D. V was trimmed by 0 bases and J by 0 bases, leaving 7 bases between them. The CDR3 is 15 residues long. Germline assignment: CDR1 SGHRS and CDR2 YFSETQ.

The chain couples TRBV15 to TRBJ1-3, with D maybe TRBD1 (5 bases). V was clipped by 4 bases and J by 2 bases, with 9 bases between them. The germline V gene encodes CDR1 LNHNV and CDR2 YYDKDF (reference sequence). There are 14 residues in the CDR3. CDR3 in amino acids: CATSIAGPGNTIYF. CDR3 DNA: TGTGCCACCAGCATTGCGGGACCTGGAAACACCATATATTTT.

The J gene is TRBJ2-2, the V gene TRBV11-2; possibly TRBD2 for D (6 bases). Germline CDR1 SGHAT, CDR2 FQNNGV. Trimming pared 1 base from V and 7 bases from J, leaving 16 bases between. There are 16 residues in the CDR3. The CDR3 bases are TGTGCCAGCAGCTTAGTATTTCGGCAGGGAGGCGGGGAGCTGTTTTTT. Translated: CASSLVFRQGGGELFF.

J is TRBJ2-5 and V is TRBV20-1, with unresolved D. Germline CDR1 is DFQATT and CDR2 is SNEGSKA (reference sequence). V dropped 4 bases and J dropped 2 bases, with 2 bases sitting between them. The CDR3 extends over 10 amino acids. CDR3 bases: TGCAGTGCTACTCAAGAGACCCAGTACTTC. This translates into CSATQETQYF.

This sequence joins TRBV2 and TRBJ2-7; maybe TRBD1 (5 bases). Between the trimmed V and J ends, which lost 5 bases and 2 bases, there was a span of 13 bases. There are 14 residues in the CDR3. Per the germline V gene, CDR1 is SNHLY and CDR2 is FYNNEI. CDR3 bases: TGTGCCAGCAGTAGGCAGGGTAACCCCTACGAGCAGTACTTC. Protein sequence: CASSRQGNPYEQYF.

The genes are TRBV9 and TRBJ1-5, with D maybe TRBD1 (5 bases). CDR1 and CDR2 (germline): SGDLS, YYNGEE. The CDR3 has 12 residues. Trimming removed 8 bases at V and 7 bases at J, with 13 bases between. The CDR3 bases are TGTGCCAGTGGTGGGTCAGGGCAGCCCCAGCATTTT. Its protein is CASGGSGQPQHF.

The rearrangement links TRBV10-3 to TRBJ1-1, with 11 bases aligning to TRBD1. Germline V lookup: CDR1 ENHRY, CDR2 SYGVKD. Trimming removed 4 bases from V and 4 bases from J; junction bases left unmatched: 2. This CDR3 is 14 amino acids long. CDR3 DNA sequence: TGTGCCATCAGTGGAGGGACAGGGGGCACTGAAGCTTTCTTT. It codes for CAISGGTGGTEAFF.

The genes are TRBV2 and TRBJ1-5; weak D call: TRBD1 (6 bases). Germline loops: CDR1 SNHLY, CDR2 FYNNEI. CDR3 size: 16 residues. The V end lost 7 bases, the J end lost 3 bases, and 19 bases lay between the germline ends. The DNA for the CDR3 is TGTGCCAGCACTAGGAGAGCAGGACAGAACAATCAGCCCCAGCATTTT. Protein: CASTRRAGQNNQPQHF.

The J gene is TRBJ2-3, the V gene TRBV15; possibly TRBD2 for D (7 bases). The CDR3 is 16 amino acids. V lost 0 bases and J 8 bases, leaving 18 bases between the germline ends. Looked up from germline, CDR1 is LNHNV and CDR2 is YYDKDF (reference sequence). CDR3 coding DNA: TGTGCCACCAGCAGAGATGGAACGGGGGGCGCAGGTACGCAGTATTTT. Its protein is CATSRDGTGGAGTQYF.

The J gene is TRBJ2-5, the V gene TRBV6-5, with 9 bases aligning to TRBD2. This CDR3 comprises 16 residues. Germline CDR1 reads MNHEY; CDR2 reads SVGAGI. V gave up 4 bases and J gave up 5 bases; unmatched junction bases: 11. In nucleotides, the CDR3 is TGTGCCAGCAGTTCTCGGGGTAGCGGGAGAGGGGAGACCCAGTACTTC. It is translated as CASSSRGSGRGETQYF.

The chain carries TRBV11-3 and TRBJ1-1; TRBD1 might be the D (5 bases). This CDR3 region has 13 residues. Trimming left V 4 bases short and J 5 bases short, with 11 bases between. The germline gives CDR1 SGHNT, CDR2 YENEEA. This CDR3 reads CASSSGGKTEAFF. The DNA for the CDR3 is TGTGCCAGCAGCTCCGGGGGGAAAACTGAAGCTTTCTTT.

J is TRBJ1-5 and V is TRBV10-3, with a possible D match to TRBD1 (6 bases). V was pared by 3 bases and J by 1 base, with 16 bases between. The length of the CDR3 is 17 residues. Germline assignment: CDR1 ENHRY and CDR2 SYGVKD. CDR3 region: CAISEYREGGSNQPQHF. The CDR3 DNA reads TGTGCCATCAGTGAATACAGGGAGGGGGGAAGCAATCAGCCCCAGCATTTT.